Following are 3 T cell receptor beta chains from one sample sequenced in a study of blood T cell repertoires in COVID-19. Here immunoSEQ multiplex PCR was the method, and the copy in TCRdb shows in-frame clones only, minus some. The sample has about 160,000 clones, approximately 84% seen once; the top ten hold about 14%. Specimen: peripheral blood. The receptors derive from a woman of 80 years or more with acute or convalescent COVID-19.

The genes are TRBV7-8 and TRBJ1-5, with 7 bases identical to TRBD1. The CDR3 spans 14 residues. Germline V lookup: CDR1 SGHVS, CDR2 FQNEAQ. V shed 4 bases and J 4 bases; nucleotides not matched to a gene: 4. CDR3 sequence: CASSSQGGNQPQHF. The CDR3 region has the DNA TGTGCCAGCAGCTCTCAGGGGGGAAATCAGCCCCAGCATTTT.

V and J are TRBV24-1 and TRBJ2-5; 8 nucleotides align to TRBD1. CDR1 and CDR2 (germline): KGHDR, SFDVKD. Trimming removed 3 bases from V and 2 bases from J; junction bases left unmatched: 4. The CDR3 sequence is 15 residues long. The CDR3 DNA sequence: TGTGCCACCAGTGATCCCGGACAGGGTCAAGAGACCCAGTACTTC. Its translation: CATSDPGQGQETQYF.

The chain is built from TRBV7-2 and TRBJ1-5; D is ambiguous. Germline CDR1 and CDR2: SGHTA and FQGNSA. The CDR3 sequence is 16 residues long. The V gene lost 2 bases and the J gene lost 0 bases, with 11 bases spanning the gap. CDR3 coding DNA: TGTGCCAGCAGCTTAAAAACAGATTATAGCAATCAGCCCCAGCATTTT. Translation gives CASSLKTDYSNQPQHF.